The rows below give T cell receptor beta chains drawn from one sample of a study of chemoradiotherapy in HPV16-positive cancers. Libraries were prepared by immunoSEQ multiplex PCR; TCRdb keeps only in-frame clonotypes and omits some of them. The table includes 8,500 to 9,000 clones, around nine tenths detected once. The sample here was blood, taken from a patient who underwent chemoradiotherapy. These receptors all stem from a human donor with HPV-associated anogenital cancer. CDR3s include the opening cysteine and the closing phenylalanine or tryptophan. The D gene is left open where the match is weak. The size field is filled for only some rows; it gives once, few, many or a size class.

size: -
V: TRBV19
D: -
J: TRBJ1-3
CDR3: CASRPGPGNTIYF
DNA: TGTGCCAGTAGACCGGGACCTGGAAACACCATATATTTT

size: -
V: TRBV7-9
D: -
J: TRBJ1-1
CDR3: CASSLDSYLNTEAFF
DNA: TGTGCCAGCAGCTTAGATTCGTATCTGAACACTGAAGCTTTCTTT

size: -
V: TRBV6-1
D: -
J: TRBJ2-7
CDR3: CASSEQVGYEQYF
DNA: TGTGCCAGCAGTGAGCAAGTCGGCTACGAGCAGTACTTC

size: -
V: TRBV7-9
D: -
J: TRBJ2-3
CDR3: CASSWAVSTDTQYF
DNA: TGTGCCAGCAGCTGGGCCGTTAGCACAGATACGCAGTATTTT

size: -
V: TRBV6-6
D: -
J: TRBJ1-3
CDR3: CASTRGDSGNTIYF
DNA: TGTGCCAGCACTCGAGGGGATTCTGGAAACACCATATATTTT

size: -
V: TRBV27
D: TRBD1
J: TRBJ2-1
CDR3: CASSSTGANEQFF
DNA: TGTGCCAGCAGTAGTACAGGGGCCAATGAGCAGTTCTTC

size: few
V: TRBV5-1
D: -
J: TRBJ1-5
CDR3: CASSLTGNSNQPQHF
DNA: TGCGCCAGCAGCTTGACTGGGAATAGCAATCAGCCCCAGCATTTT

size: -
V: TRBV30
D: TRBD2
J: TRBJ2-7
CDR3: CAWSRLAGTFRQYF
DNA: TGTGCCTGGAGTCGACTAGCGGGGACGTTTCGGCAGTACTTC

size: -
V: TRBV19
D: TRBD1
J: TRBJ1-3
CDR3: CASSVSTGAGNTIYF
DNA: TGTGCCAGTAGTGTATCGACAGGGGCGGGAAACACCATATATTTT

size: -
V: TRBV13
D: TRBD1
J: TRBJ1-2
CDR3: CASSQYSYRGSNYGYTF
DNA: TGTGCCAGCAGCCAATACTCCTACAGGGGATCTAACTATGGCTACACCTTC

size: -
V: TRBV6-4
D: TRBD1
J: TRBJ2-3
CDR3: CASGPTGTGTDTQYF
DNA: TGTGCCAGCGGGCCCACCGGGACAGGCACAGATACGCAGTATTTT

size: -
V: TRBV27
D: TRBD1
J: TRBJ2-1
CDR3: CATARGQGAGEQFF
DNA: TGTGCCACCGCTCGGGGACAGGGGGCAGGTGAGCAGTTCTTC

size: -
V: TRBV2
D: -
J: TRBJ1-5
CDR3: CASSGIQGLVFNQPQHF
DNA: TGTGCCAGCAGTGGGATCCAGGGTCTAGTATTCAATCAGCCCCAGCATTTT

size: -
V: TRBV9
D: -
J: TRBJ2-7
CDR3: CASSASWGETYEQYF
DNA: TGTGCCAGCAGCGCCTCCTGGGGGGAAACCTACGAGCAGTACTTC

size: once
V: TRBV5-4
D: TRBD1
J: TRBJ2-4
CDR3: CASSFADRGRNIQYF
DNA: TGTGCCAGCAGCTTTGCTGACAGGGGGAGGAACATTCAGTACTTC

size: -
V: TRBV15
D: -
J: TRBJ1-4
CDR3: CATSRDLQLNEKLFF
DNA: TGTGCCACCAGCAGAGATCTGCAGCTTAATGAAAAACTGTTTTTT

size: -
V: TRBV7-9
D: TRBD1
J: TRBJ1-2
CDR3: CASSLERGRFGYTF
DNA: TGTGCCAGCAGCTTAGAGAGGGGGCGTTTTGGCTACACCTTC

size: -
V: TRBV18
D: TRBD2
J: TRBJ2-1
CDR3: CASSPPVPSGRGDEQFF
DNA: TGTGCCAGCTCACCACCGGTCCCTAGCGGGAGAGGCGATGAGCAGTTCTTC

size: -
V: TRBV7-2
D: -
J: TRBJ2-2
CDR3: CASSFQVNTGELFF
DNA: TGTGCCAGCAGCTTCCAGGTCAACACCGGGGAGCTGTTTTTT

size: -
V: TRBV27
D: TRBD1
J: TRBJ2-1
CDR3: CASSLNRGNEQFF
DNA: TGTGCCAGCAGTTTAAACAGGGGTAATGAGCAGTTCTTC

size: -
V: TRBV4-1
D: -
J: TRBJ1-5
CDR3: CASSQALGGSQPQHF
DNA: TGCGCCAGCAGCCAAGCATTGGGGGGGAGTCAGCCCCAGCATTTT

size: -
V: TRBV20-1
D: -
J: TRBJ1-2
CDR3: CSARDVQVNTF
DNA: TGCAGTGCTAGAGATGTACAGGTCAACACCTTC

size: -
V: TRBV5-4
D: TRBD1
J: TRBJ2-2
CDR3: CASSPDRGPSNTGELFF
DNA: TGTGCCAGCAGTCCGGACAGGGGGCCTTCGAACACCGGGGAGCTGTTTTTT

size: few
V: TRBV29-1
D: TRBD1
J: TRBJ2-2
CDR3: CSVALGQGTPFVF
DNA: TGCAGCGTTGCCCTCGGACAGGGGACTCCATTTGTTTTT

size: -
V: TRBV11-3
D: TRBD2
J: TRBJ2-1
CDR3: CASGSSGGYNEQFF
DNA: TGTGCCAGCGGTTCTAGCGGGGGTTATAATGAGCAGTTCTTC

size: -
V: TRBV2
D: -
J: TRBJ1-2
CDR3: CASRAARSYGYTF
DNA: TGTGCCAGCAGGGCCGCCAGATCATATGGCTACACCTTC

size: -
V: TRBV19
D: -
J: TRBJ1-1
CDR3: CASAWGAGNTEAFF
DNA: TGTGCCAGTGCTTGGGGGGCGGGGAACACTGAAGCTTTCTTT

size: -
V: TRBV5-1
D: -
J: TRBJ2-3
CDR3: CASSLAGADTQYF
DNA: TGCGCCAGCAGCTTGGCCGGGGCGGATACGCAGTATTTT

size: -
V: TRBV28
D: -
J: TRBJ1-2
CDR3: CASSSGPGGYTF
DNA: TGTGCCAGCAGTTCGGGACCCGGCGGCTACACCTTC

size: -
V: TRBV27
D: TRBD1
J: TRBJ2-7
CDR3: CARRDRVIHEQYF
DNA: TGTGCCAGGCGGGACAGGGTTATCCACGAGCAGTACTTC

size: -
V: TRBV5-8
D: TRBD1
J: TRBJ2-3
CDR3: CASSLGGQGGDTQYF
DNA: TGTGCCAGCAGCTTGGGCGGACAGGGCGGAGATACGCAGTATTTT

size: -
V: TRBV5-4
D: TRBD1
J: TRBJ2-7
CDR3: CASSLVTGDTWYF
DNA: TGTGCCAGCAGCTTGGTGACAGGGGATACGTGGTACTTC

size: -
V: TRBV29-1
D: -
J: TRBJ2-1
CDR3: CSVEGTGTSYNEQFF
DNA: TGCAGCGTTGAAGGTACAGGGACCTCCTACAATGAGCAGTTCTTC

size: -
V: TRBV10-2
D: TRBD1
J: TRBJ1-5
CDR3: CASSEPYRGSNQPQHF
DNA: TGCGCCAGCAGTGAGCCATACAGGGGATCAAATCAGCCCCAGCATTTT